This TCR beta chain was sequenced during a study of cytomegalovirus exposure and HLA in healthy donors. Overall study findings and caveats: Another analysis was done later, and it associated approximately 18,000 TCR beta sequences with HLA alleles at 0.05 false discovery rate. CMV antigen specificity was confirmed in vitro for a few CMV-associated chains. A missense variant in DCLRE1C was later tied to TCR beta V- and J-gene trimming. Sequencing artifact likely explains a cluster of highly shared sequence variants.

The PCR employed 60 Vbeta primers together with 13 Jbeta primers. Using immunoSEQ multiplex PCR, the repertoire was profiled, and TCRdb retains in-frame clones only, with some absent. The sample contains around 160,000 clones, 70% to 80% of which appear only once. This clone showed up just a few times. The antigen is not known. V lost 3 bases to trimming and J lost 9 bases, with 14 bases between them. The germline V gene encodes CDR1 LNHNV and CDR2 YYDKDF (reference sequence). The CDR3 length is 13 residues. The sample comprised PBMCs. This sequence originates from a man younger than 35 in good health and CMV-seropositive. The rearrangement uses TRBV15 and TRBJ2-5; D unclear. CDR3 sequence (DNA): TGTGCCACCAGCAGCTTCGCTAATCGGTCCCAGTACTTC. Translation: CATSSFANRSQYF. The full variable domain, with the rest looked up from reference TRBV15 and TRBJ2-5, is DAMVIQNPRYQVTQFGKPVTLSCSQTLNHNVMYWYQQKSSQAPKLLFHYYDKDFNNEADTPDNFQSRRPNTSFCFLDIRSPGLGDTAMYLCATSSFANRSQYFGPGTRLLVL.